This T cell receptor (beta chain) was recovered during a study of monozygotic twins with inflammatory bowel disease. The germline V gene has CDR1 SGHRS and CDR2 YFSETQ. CDR3 length: 12 residues. TCRdb reworked the 5' RACE reads into one entry per CDR3 protein, no DNA. Reported are some 210,000 distinct CDR3 sequences; the ten largest clones contain roughly 1.7%. The TCR comes from a human donor with ulcerative colitis or Crohn's disease, or a healthy co-twin of an affected twin (not recorded which). The sample was blood. The V and J genes are TRBV5-1 and TRBJ2-7; without DNA, the TCRdb call of TRBD2 cannot be checked. The CDR3 here is CASFQRVDEQYF.